The 12 T cell receptor beta chains given below trace back to one sample, sequenced in a study of shared clonotypes between healthy human individuals. Method: immunoSEQ multiplex PCR; TCRdb's copy keeps in-frame clones and lacks some. The sample has about half a million clones, roughly 80% seen once; the top ten hold 12%. Sequenced sample: PBMCs. All receptors derive from a woman in her forties in good health. Some clones in this sample may be carry-over from other donors' samples.

A remark on this clone: The likely explanation is a read error, given a far larger clone one base away. The sample carries other DNA sequences with the same CDR3. The V and J genes are TRBV5-1 and TRBJ1-1, with 7 nucleotides matching TRBD1. The CDR3 is 14 residues long. Germline CDR1 and CDR2: SGHRS and YFSETQ. CDR3 protein: CASSWGQMNTEAFF. The CDR3 region has the DNA TGCGCCAGTAGCTGGGGACAGATGAACACTGAAGCTTTCTTT.

This clone was detected once. The chain employs TRBV10-3 and TRBJ2-2; tentatively, D is TRBD1 (5 bases). CDR1 and CDR2 (germline): ENHRY, SYGVKD. The CDR3 length is 15 residues. V dropped 3 bases and J dropped 7 bases, with 15 bases sitting between them. The CDR3 DNA sequence: TGTGCCATCAGTGAATGGGCAGGGCAGGGCGGGGAGCTGTTTTTT. It is translated as CAISEWAGQGGELFF.

The chain carries TRBV30 and TRBJ1-2; D may be TRBD1 (6 bases). Trimming removed 2 bases from V and 6 bases from J, with 16 bases in between. This CDR3 spans 14 amino acids. The germline gives CDR1 GTSNPN, CDR2 SVGIG (reference sequence). In nucleotides, the CDR3 is TGTGCCTGGAGTACGGGACACCCGAGGGATGGCTACACCTTC. It codes for CAWSTGHPRDGYTF.

About this clone itself: This likely came from a read error, as a far larger clone is one base away. The V and J genes are TRBV11-1 and TRBJ2-5, with 11 bases identical to TRBD2. The end of the DNA aligns better with TRBJ2-7, so the J call may be wrong. CDR3 length: 16 amino acids. Per germline, CDR1 SGHAT and CDR2 FQDESV (reference sequence). The CDR3 bases are TGTGCCAGCAGCCTCACCGTGACTAGCGGGACCTACGAGCAGTACTTC. It is translated as CASSLTVTSGTYEQYF.

This clone has only one observation. The chain links TRBV5-6 to TRBJ1-1; no clear D. CDR3 length: 13 amino acids. Germline V gives CDR1 SGHDT, CDR2 YYEEEE. V lost 0 bases, J lost 6 bases, and 9 bases lay in between. CDR3 bases: TGTGCCAGCAGCTTGGGACCACGCGCTGAAGCTTTCTTT. Its translation: CASSLGPRAEAFF.

As to this clone: A far larger clone lies a single base away; this is likely a read error. The chain has TRBV10-1 and TRBJ2-7; 7 bases are shared with TRBD2. This CDR3 has 13 amino acids. Germline assignment: CDR1 WNHNN and CDR2 SYGVQD (reference sequence). The V and J ends lost 4 bases and 7 bases, in that order; junction bases with no gene match: 7. The CDR3 region is CASSGREYYEQYF. The CDR3 DNA is TGCGCCAGCAGTGGGCGGGAGTACTATGAGCAGTACTTC.

This clone has a count of ten or more. This rearrangement joins TRBV7-8 to TRBJ2-7, with 7 bases matching TRBD1. The V gene end was trimmed by 6 bases and the J gene end by 1 base; junction bases not matched to a gene: 0. This CDR3 comprises 12 residues. Germline V CDR1 and CDR2: SGHVS, FQNEAQ. In DNA, the CDR3 is TGTGCCAGCAGGGACAGGTCCTACGAGCAGTACTTC. Its protein is CASRDRSYEQYF.

As regards this clone: Since a far larger clone is one base different, this is likely a read error. The chain employs TRBV29-1 and TRBJ1-1; D might be TRBD1 (5 bases). V lost 6 bases, J lost 6 bases, and 14 bases lay in between. Germline CDR1 is SQVTM and CDR2 is ANQGSEA. The CDR3 runs to 12 residues. CDR3: CSVGDSNAEAFF. The CDR3 DNA sequence: TGCAGCGTCGGTGACAGTAACGCTGAAGCTTTCTTT.

The chain carries TRBV15 and TRBJ2-3, with 10 bases that match TRBD2. The J segment lost 4 bases and the V segment lost 0 bases, leaving 4 bases of the junction unmatched. The CDR3 has 16 residues. CDR1 and CDR2 from the germline V gene are LNHNV and YYDKDF (reference sequence). The CDR3 sequence: CATSRDASGSADTQYF. In DNA, the CDR3 is TGTGCCACCAGCAGAGATGCTAGCGGGAGCGCAGATACGCAGTATTTT.

This clone was seen more than once but under ten times. The chain is built from TRBV7-2 and TRBJ1-1; D ambiguous. V gave up 1 base and J gave up 8 bases, with 14 bases separating them. The CDR3 is 14 residues long. In germline, CDR1 is SGHTA, CDR2 FQGNSA. CDR3 sequence (DNA): TGTGCCAGCAGCTTAGTTAGAGGAAAGGAGGAAGCTTTCTTT. Translating it yields CASSLVRGKEEAFF.

This clone was counted a few times. J is TRBJ2-7 and V is TRBV28; TRBD2 agrees at 12 bases. The CDR3 has 16 residues. Germline loops: CDR1 MDHEN, CDR2 SYDVKM. Germline trimming cut 4 bases from V and 5 bases from J; bases unmatched to any gene: 9. Written as DNA, the CDR3 is TGTGCCAGCAGTTCTCCCTCACTAGCGGGAGGCGACGAGCAGTACTTC. Translation gives CASSSPSLAGGDEQYF.

V and J are TRBV30 and TRBJ2-7; the D is unclear. Trimming removed 0 bases from V and 4 bases from J, with 7 bases in between. Germline V gives CDR1 GTSNPN, CDR2 SVGIG (reference sequence). This CDR3 has 12 amino acids. CDR3 sequence (DNA): TGTGCCTGGAGTGTACCAGATTACGAGCAGTACTTC. It is translated as CAWSVPDYEQYF.